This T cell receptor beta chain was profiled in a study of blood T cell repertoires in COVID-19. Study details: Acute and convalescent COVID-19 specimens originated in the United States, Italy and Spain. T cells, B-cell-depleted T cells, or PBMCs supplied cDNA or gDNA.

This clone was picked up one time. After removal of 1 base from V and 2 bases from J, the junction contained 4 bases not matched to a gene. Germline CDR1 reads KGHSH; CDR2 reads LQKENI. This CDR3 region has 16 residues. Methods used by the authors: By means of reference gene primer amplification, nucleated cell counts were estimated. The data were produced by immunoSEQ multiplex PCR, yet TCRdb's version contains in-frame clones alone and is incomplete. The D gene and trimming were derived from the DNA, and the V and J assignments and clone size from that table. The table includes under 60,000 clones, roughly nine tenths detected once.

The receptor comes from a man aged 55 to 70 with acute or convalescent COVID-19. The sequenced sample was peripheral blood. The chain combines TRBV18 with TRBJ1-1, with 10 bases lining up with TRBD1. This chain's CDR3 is CASSPRDRGRNTEAFF. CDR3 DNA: TGTGCCAGCTCACCACGGGACAGGGGACGAAACACTGAAGCTTTCTTT.